The clone carrying this T cell receptor (beta chain) has just a few counts. The antigen remains unidentified. This entry belongs to a study of spatial heterogeneity in lung cancer. This CDR3 is 19 amino acids long. V was pared by 0 bases and J by 2 bases, with 10 bases of the junction left unmatched. The germline V gene encodes CDR1 SGHDN and CDR2 FVKESK. Time point specified: sample taken at primary tumor resection. TCRdb reanalysed the 5' RACE reads using MiXCR and keeps one entry per CDR3 protein. The sample lists about 22,000 distinct CDR3 sequences; about 5.6% were seen once. Study results and caveats: Compared with follow-up, resection was when ubiquitous expanded tumor TCRs appeared in blood more.

The starting material was PBMCs, obtained at surgery. The chain joins TRBV14 to TRBJ2-3; 11 bases align to TRBD2. The TCR was taken from a male donor with early-stage non-small cell lung cancer. The CDR3 DNA reads TGTGCCAGCAGCCAAGATGATGCTAGCGGGAGGATATACACAGATACGCAGTATTTT. As protein: CASSQDDASGRIYTDTQYF.